The 25 T cell receptor beta chains in this list originate from one sample, sequenced in a study of T cell repertoires in cytomegalovirus infection. TCRdb used MiXCR to reprocess the reads, holding one entry per CDR3 protein. Seen here are about 260,000 distinct CDR3 sequences, 9.1% observed once, and the top ten hold more than 12%. Sequences were obtained from PBMCs. These receptors were collected from a human donor in good health (CMV status not recorded). Some clones in this sample may be carry-over from other donors' samples.

J is TRBJ2-6 and V is TRBV3-1; D might be TRBD1 (6 bases). The CDR3 length is 16 residues. CDR1 LGHDT and CDR2 YNNKEL come from the germline V gene (reference sequence). Trimming stripped 2 bases from V and 2 bases from J, with 10 bases between. The CDR3 loop reads CASSQKRGTGANVLTF. Here the CDR3 DNA reads TGTGCCAGCAGCCAAAAGAGGGGGACTGGGGCCAACGTCCTGACTTTC.

This clonotype came up a few times. This chain links TRBV7-8 with TRBJ1-1; 8 nucleotides align to TRBD1. Germline CDR1 reads SGHVS; CDR2 reads FQNEAQ. The CDR3 sequence is 14 residues long. Losses at the gene ends were 5 bases for V and 4 bases for J; bases not matched to a gene: 6. The chain's CDR3 is CASSQDRASTEAFF. In DNA, the CDR3 is TGTGCCAGCAGCCAGGACAGGGCGTCCACTGAAGCTTTCTTT. The full variable domain, with the rest looked up from reference TRBV7-8 and TRBJ1-1, is GAGVSQSPRYKVAKRGQDVALRCDPISGHVSLFWYQQALGQGPEFLTYFQNEAQLDKSGLPSDRFFAERPEGSVSTLKIQRTQQEDSAVYLCASSQDRASTEAFFGQGTRLTVV.

This clonotype was picked up a small number of times. This chain links TRBV19 with TRBJ1-5, with 7 bases aligning to TRBD1. The CDR3 extends over 15 amino acids. V lost 8 bases to trimming and J lost 3 bases; unmatched junction nucleotides: 10. Looked up from germline, CDR1 is LNHDA and CDR2 is SQIVND (reference sequence). CDR3 in DNA: TGTGCCAGTCAACAGGGACAGTCGTCCAATCAGCCCCAGCATTTT. This encodes CASQQGQSSNQPQHF.

This clonotype was recorded at least ten times. The chain carries TRBV7-2 and TRBJ2-3; the match to TRBD2 covers 7 bases. Losses at the gene ends were 6 bases for V and 3 bases for J; bases not matched to a gene: 15. The CDR3 sequence is 17 residues long. Germline V gene lookup returns CDR1 SGHTA and CDR2 FQGNSA. The CDR3 is CASRRMGGGPWTDTQYF. The CDR3 DNA follows: TGTGCCAGCAGGAGAATGGGGGGAGGGCCTTGGACAGATACGCAGTATTTT.

A few counts support this clonotype. V is TRBV20-1 and J is TRBJ1-1; no reliable D call. The CDR3 has 13 amino acids. Trimming shortened V by 6 bases and J by 1 base, and 12 bases separated the two germline ends. Germline CDR1 is DFQATT and CDR2 is SNEGSKA (reference sequence). The CDR3 nucleotides are TGCAGTGCCGCGAGGGCCGCGAACACTGAAGCTTTCTTT. Its protein is CSAARAANTEAFF.

The chain carries TRBV11-2 and TRBJ1-1; D uncertain. Germline V gene data show CDR1 as SGHAT and CDR2 as FQNNGV. The CDR3 loop spans 13 amino acids. V lost 5 bases to trimming and J lost 4 bases, with 11 bases between them. The chain's CDR3 is CASSRLGGTEAFF. The CDR3 nucleotides are TGTGCCAGCAGCCGGTTAGGTGGCACTGAAGCTTTCTTT.

In this sample, this clonotype turned up many times. The chain recombines TRBV7-2 with TRBJ2-2; TRBD2 matches 7 bases. The CDR3 extends over 16 amino acids. The ends lost 2 bases at V and 4 bases at J; junction bases unmatched: 7. The V gene's germline CDR1 is SGHTA and CDR2 FQGNSA. CDR3 in DNA: TGTGCCAGCAGCTTAAGACGGGGGGTTATCACCGGGGAGCTGTTTTTT. It encodes CASSLRRGVITGELFF.

The V call is TRBV12-3 or TRBV12-4, the J call TRBJ2-7, with TRBD2 identical over 13 bases. The CDR3 extends over 15 amino acids. J was trimmed by 7 bases and V by 8 bases; bases with no gene match: 11. The CDR3 is CASVFGTSGIREQYF. The CDR3 bases are TGTGCCAGCGTCTTCGGGACTAGCGGGATAAGGGAGCAGTACTTC.

This clonotype was seen many times. V usage is TRBV7-2 and J usage is TRBJ1-1; perhaps TRBD1 as D (6 bases). The V gene lost 3 bases and the J gene lost 0 bases, with 14 bases spanning the gap. The length of the CDR3 is 16 residues. Germline lookup yields CDR1 SGHTA and CDR2 FQGNSA. In DNA, the CDR3 is TGTGCCAGCAGCTTGGACAGTCCGTCGATGAACACTGAAGCTTTCTTT. It encodes CASSLDSPSMNTEAFF.

In nucleotides, the CDR3 is TGTGCCAGCAGCTTAGGGGGGGGTGACGAGACCCAGTACTTC. It translates to CASSLGGGDETQYF. The chain recombines TRBV7-2 with TRBJ2-5; TRBD2 matches 7 bases. The CDR3 is made up of 14 amino acids. Germline V gives CDR1 SGHTA, CDR2 FQGNSA. After removal of 1 base from V and 5 bases from J, the junction contained 4 bases not matched to a gene.

This clonotype has a handful of counts. The chain employs TRBV5-1 and TRBJ2-2; D is perhaps TRBD1 (5 bases). The CDR3 covers 15 residues. The V end lost 1 base, the J end lost 3 bases, and 10 bases lay between the germline ends. The V gene's germline CDR1 is SGHRS and CDR2 YFSETQ. The CDR3, as DNA: TGCGCCAGCAGCTTGAGGGGTCATCACACCGGGGAGCTGTTTTTT. Protein sequence: CASSLRGHHTGELFF.

This clonotype was seen many times. V and J are TRBV5-4 and TRBJ2-5; TRBD2 matches at 11 bases. V dropped 4 bases and J dropped 1; count of bases not matched to a gene: 6. Germline V gene lookup returns CDR1 SGHNT and CDR2 YYREEE (reference sequence). This CDR3 region has 16 residues. CDR3 coding DNA: TGTGCCAGCAGCCCGGGACTAGCGGATGTCCAAGAGACCCAGTACTTC. Translating it yields CASSPGLADVQETQYF.

This clonotype was detected ten times or more. V is TRBV20-1 and J is TRBJ2-5, with 7 bases fitting TRBD2. Germline V gene sequence: CDR1 DFQATT, CDR2 SNEGSKA (reference sequence). The V and J ends lost 8 bases and 4 bases, in that order; junction bases with no gene match: 10. CDR3 length: 13 amino acids. Here the CDR3 DNA reads TGCAGTACTGGGCGGGGAGGGGCAGAGACCCAGTACTTC. Protein sequence: CSTGRGGAETQYF.

This clonotype has just a few counts. This sequence joins TRBV5-5 and TRBJ1-6; D not certain. The germline gives CDR1 SGHKS, CDR2 YYEKEE (reference sequence). This CDR3 is 12 amino acids long. V dropped 4 bases and J dropped 9 bases, with 8 bases sitting between them. CDR3 nucleotide sequence: TGTGCCAGCAGCCCGGGATTTTCACCCCTCCACTTT. Its translation: CASSPGFSPLHF.

The V call is TRBV7-3, the J call TRBJ2-6, with 7 bases aligning to TRBD1. Germline V gene sequence: CDR1 SGHTA, CDR2 FQGTGA. This CDR3 has 19 residues. Germline trimming cut 1 base from V and 0 bases from J; bases unmatched to any gene: 9. CDR3 residues: CASSLSPGTDSSGANVLTF. CDR3 DNA: TGTGCCAGCAGCTTAAGTCCGGGGACAGATAGCTCTGGGGCCAACGTCCTGACTTTC.

This clonotype was picked up a small number of times. This sequence joins TRBV7-9 and TRBJ1-2; 8 positions match TRBD1. J was trimmed by 0 bases and V by 5 bases; bases with no gene match: 8. The CDR3 is made up of 16 amino acids. Germline CDR1 and CDR2: SEHNR and FQNEAQ (reference sequence). This CDR3 reads CASSPDGQGANYGYTF. CDR3 nucleotides: TGTGCCAGCAGCCCGGACGGACAGGGTGCTAACTATGGCTACACCTTC.

The J gene is TRBJ1-3, the V gene TRBV5-1; a weak D match, TRBD1 (5 bases). V lost 4 bases to trimming and J lost 2 bases, with 16 bases between them. Germline CDR1 SGHRS, CDR2 YFSETQ. The CDR3 totals 16 residues. The CDR3 DNA sequence: TGCGCCAGCAGCCGAACTGGCGGGACCACTGGAAACACCATATATTTT. It is translated as CASSRTGGTTGNTIYF.

In its sample, this clonotype was seen many times. The genes are TRBV7-2 and TRBJ2-1; TRBD1 aligns across 9 bases. Germline trimming cut 1 base from V and 7 bases from J; bases unmatched to any gene: 8. This CDR3 region has 16 residues. Germline V gene sequence: CDR1 SGHTA, CDR2 FQGNSA. The CDR3 DNA reads TGTGCCAGCAGCTTAGTCGAGACAGGGGGGGAGAATGAGCAGTTCTTC. Residues: CASSLVETGGENEQFF.

This clonotype was found many times. This chain uses TRBV7-9 with TRBJ1-1, with D unclear. This CDR3 comprises 13 residues. Trimming left V 5 bases short and J 4 bases short, with 11 bases between. Germline CDR1 reads SEHNR; CDR2 reads FQNEAQ (reference sequence). The CDR3 reads CASSHAGSTEAFF. The DNA of the CDR3 is TGTGCCAGCAGCCACGCGGGGAGCACTGAAGCTTTCTTT.

This clonotype was seen repeatedly, ten times or more. The chain carries TRBV27 and TRBJ2-1; the match to TRBD2 covers 11 bases. Germline CDR1 MNHEY, CDR2 SMNVEV (reference sequence). V was clipped by 1 base and J by 10 bases; unmatched bases: 9. This CDR3 spans 16 amino acids. CDR3 amino acids: CASSLLTSGRSLEQFF. The CDR3 DNA is TGTGCCAGCAGTTTATTAACTAGCGGGAGATCATTGGAGCAGTTCTTC.

This clonotype was recorded a few times. The gene calls are TRBV6-6 and TRBJ1-6, with 9 bases lining up with TRBD1. The CDR3 runs to 16 residues. J lost 2 bases, V lost 5 bases, and 4 bases had no gene match. Per germline, CDR1 MNHNY and CDR2 SVGAGI (reference sequence). In DNA, the CDR3 is TGTGCCAGCAGTCCGGGACAGGGTGCCTATAATTCACCCCTCCACTTT. It is translated as CASSPGQGAYNSPLHF.

This clonotype was detected only a few times. The rearrangement links TRBV6-5 to TRBJ1-1; TRBD1 is a possible D gene (5 bases). The CDR3 is 13 amino acids. V dropped 4 bases and J dropped 5 bases, with 11 bases sitting between them. Per germline, CDR1 MNHEY and CDR2 SVGAGI. The CDR3 reads CASSWGPGTEAFF. CDR3 in DNA: TGTGCCAGCAGTTGGGGCCCGGGGACTGAAGCTTTCTTT.

This clonotype was recorded at least ten times. V gene TRBV7-8 combines with J gene TRBJ1-1, with D maybe TRBD1 (5 bases). There are 15 residues in the CDR3. In germline, CDR1 is SGHVS, CDR2 FQNEAQ. Between the trimmed V and J ends, which lost 5 bases and 1 base, there was a span of 14 bases. CDR3 DNA sequence: TGTGCCAGCAGCCGACGTCCGGGGGGGAACACTGAAGCTTTCTTT. It specifies CASSRRPGGNTEAFF.

This clonotype came up many times. V is TRBV19 and J is TRBJ2-3; TRBD1 might be the D (5 bases). Trimming removed 0 bases from V and 4 bases from J, with 14 bases in between. The germline gives CDR1 LNHDA, CDR2 SQIVND (reference sequence). The CDR3 totals 16 residues. The CDR3 region is CASSIEGQGKADTQYF. The DNA for the CDR3 is TGTGCCAGTAGTATAGAGGGCCAGGGAAAGGCAGATACGCAGTATTTT.

In the case of this clonotype: A read error may be the cause here, since a much bigger clone is one base away. V is TRBV7-2 and J is TRBJ2-7, with 11 nucleotides matching TRBD2. The CDR3 consists of 15 residues. Trimming took 4 bases from V and 3 from J; bases not matched to a gene: 5. CDR1 and CDR2 from the germline V gene are SGHTA and FQGNSA. CDR3 sequence: CASSSGLAEVYEQYF. The CDR3 DNA is TGTGCCAGCAGCTCGGGACTAGCGGAAGTCTACGAGCAGTACTTC.